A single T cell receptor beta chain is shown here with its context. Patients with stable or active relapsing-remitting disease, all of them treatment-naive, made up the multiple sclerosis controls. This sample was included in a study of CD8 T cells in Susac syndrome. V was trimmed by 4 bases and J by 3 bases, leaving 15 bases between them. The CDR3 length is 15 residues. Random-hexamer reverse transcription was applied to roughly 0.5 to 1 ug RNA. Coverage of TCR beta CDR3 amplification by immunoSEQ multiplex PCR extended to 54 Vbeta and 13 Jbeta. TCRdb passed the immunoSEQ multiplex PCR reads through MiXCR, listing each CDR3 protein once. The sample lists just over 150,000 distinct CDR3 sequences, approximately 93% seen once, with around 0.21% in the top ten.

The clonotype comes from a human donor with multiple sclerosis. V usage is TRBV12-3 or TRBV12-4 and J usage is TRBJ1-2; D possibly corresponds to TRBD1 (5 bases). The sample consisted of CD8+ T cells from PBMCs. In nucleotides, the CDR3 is TGTGCCAGCAGTTCTCTGCTTGAGGGGTACTATGGCTACACCTTC. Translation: CASSSLLEGYYGYTF.